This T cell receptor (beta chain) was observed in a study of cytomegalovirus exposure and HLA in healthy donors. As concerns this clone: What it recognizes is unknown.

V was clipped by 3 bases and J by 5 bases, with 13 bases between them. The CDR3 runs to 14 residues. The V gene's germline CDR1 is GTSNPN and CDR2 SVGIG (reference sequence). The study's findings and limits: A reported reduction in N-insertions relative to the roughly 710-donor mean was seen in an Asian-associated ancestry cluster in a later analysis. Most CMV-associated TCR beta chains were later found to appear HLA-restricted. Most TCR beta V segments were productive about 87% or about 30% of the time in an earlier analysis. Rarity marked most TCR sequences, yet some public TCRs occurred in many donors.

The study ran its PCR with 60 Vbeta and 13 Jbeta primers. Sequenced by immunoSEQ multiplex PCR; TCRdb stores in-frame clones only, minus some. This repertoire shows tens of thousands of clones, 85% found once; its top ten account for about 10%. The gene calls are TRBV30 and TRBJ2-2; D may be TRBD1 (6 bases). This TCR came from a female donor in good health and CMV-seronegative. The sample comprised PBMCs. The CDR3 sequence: CAWSETGFTGELFF. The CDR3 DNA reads TGTGCCTGGAGCGAAACAGGGTTTACCGGGGAGCTGTTTTTT.